This T cell receptor (beta chain) came from a study of cytomegalovirus exposure and HLA in healthy donors. Across the study: Of all 400 or so donors who were genotyped, 75% to 85% belonged to the Caucasian-associated ancestry cluster.

Vbeta (60) and Jbeta (13) primers were used in the PCR. Measured with immunoSEQ multiplex PCR; TCRdb has only the in-frame clones, and not every one. Here the sample spans some 140,000 clones, approximately 80% being singletons. Unrecorded immune exposures were likely, despite nominal health at sampling. General study findings and limits: The study flagged about 150 TCR beta chains as cytomegalovirus-associated.

As for this clone: Antigen unknown.

Germline V CDR1 and CDR2: SEHNR, FQNEAQ (reference sequence). Trimming left V 3 bases short and J 8 bases short, with 16 bases between. This CDR3 region has 14 residues. This chain joins TRBV7-9 and TRBJ1-2, with a weak D call TRBD1 (5 bases). The TCR originated in a man aged 30 to 45 in good health and CMV-seronegative. The sample taken for sequencing was PBMCs. CDR3 DNA sequence: TGTGCCAGCAGCTTTCACAGGAGCTTGGCGGGCTACACCTTC. The encoded protein is CASSFHRSLAGYTF.